A selection of T cell receptor beta chains follows, all from one sample in a study of long-term antiretroviral therapy in people with HIV. Here immunoSEQ multiplex PCR was the method, and the copy in TCRdb shows in-frame clones only, minus some. There are 34,000 or so clones in the sample; about 85% occur only once, and around 4.6% lies in the top ten. Sequencing was performed on unsorted PBMCs, taken about 2.7 years before starting antiretroviral therapy. The receptors shown here come from a woman in her twenties or thirties with HIV. CDR3s include the opening cysteine and the closing phenylalanine or tryptophan. Expanded clones get a size class; other rows say once, few or many, or leave the size out.

NA TRBJ2-7 TRBV13 CASSPSGAGEQYF
NA TRBJ1-1 TRBV9 CASSVGNGEAFF
NA TRBJ2-5 TRBV13 CASRAGTSGGPQETQYF
NA TRBJ2-6 TRBV29-1 CSVEDRRGTGANVLTF
NA TRBJ1-1 TRBV14 CASSSGNTEAFF
NA TRBJ2-5 TRBV6-1 CASRKVGEETQYF
NA TRBJ2-1 TRBV9 CASSLGQGAFSEQFF
NA TRBJ2-3 TRBV27 CASGEGSGDTQYF
NA TRBJ2-6 TRBV30 CAWSSGANVLTF
NA TRBJ1-4 TRBV6-1 CASKSAGDIGKLFF
once TRBJ1-1 TRBV18 CASSRQWGQNTEAFF
NA TRBJ2-2 TRBV4-2 CASSQVTNGELFF
NA TRBJ1-4 TRBV7-9 CASSPGQGSLEKLFF
NA TRBJ2-5 TRBV10-3 CAISDLAGNQETQYF
NA TRBJ1-1 TRBV2 CASHRGNTEAFF
NA TRBJ2-1 TRBV10-3 CAISETSGGEQFF
NA TRBJ1-5 TRBV30 CAWSPDRQPQHF
NA TRBJ1-1 TRBV19 CASTLERTGPTEAFF
NA TRBJ1-1 TRBV7-9 CASSLTDWNTEAFF
NA TRBJ1-3 TRBV5-4 CASSADSLVSGNTIYF
NA TRBJ1-6 TRBV14 CASSQTPSLARINSPLHF
once TRBJ1-3 TRBV27 CASSYNRNSGNTIYF
NA TRBJ1-1 TRBV9 CASSQGRVGTEAFF
once TRBJ1-1 TRBV29-1 CSVARQGSNTEAFF
once TRBJ1-3 TRBV9 CASSGSGGGGGNTIYF
NA TRBJ2-5 TRBV14 CASSQGPRLPQYF
NA TRBJ1-1 TRBV10-2 CASSRTQTNTEAFF
once TRBJ1-1 TRBV5-5 CASSTEGRRNTEAFF
NA TRBJ2-5 TRBV27 CASRHFRGNQETQYF